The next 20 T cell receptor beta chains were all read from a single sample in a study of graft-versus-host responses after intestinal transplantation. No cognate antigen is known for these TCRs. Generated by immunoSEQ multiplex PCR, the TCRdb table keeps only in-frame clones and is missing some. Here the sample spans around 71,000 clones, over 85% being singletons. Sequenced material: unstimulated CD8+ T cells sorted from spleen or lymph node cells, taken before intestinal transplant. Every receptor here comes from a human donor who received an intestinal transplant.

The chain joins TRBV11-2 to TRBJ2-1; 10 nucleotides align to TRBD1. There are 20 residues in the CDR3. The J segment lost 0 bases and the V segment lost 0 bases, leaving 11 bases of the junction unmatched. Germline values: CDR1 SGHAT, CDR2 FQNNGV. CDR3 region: CASSLEGQGLGGSSYNEQFF. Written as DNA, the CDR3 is TGTGCCAGCAGCTTAGAGGGACAGGGGCTCGGCGGGAGCTCCTACAATGAGCAGTTCTTC.

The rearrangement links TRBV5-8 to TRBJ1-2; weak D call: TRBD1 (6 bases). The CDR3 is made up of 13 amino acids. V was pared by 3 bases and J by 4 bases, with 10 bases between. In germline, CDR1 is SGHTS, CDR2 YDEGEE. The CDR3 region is CASSYGQLYGYTF. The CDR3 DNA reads TGTGCCAGCAGCTACGGACAGCTCTATGGCTACACCTTC. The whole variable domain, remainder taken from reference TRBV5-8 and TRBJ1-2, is EAGVTQSPTHLIKTRGQQATLRCSPISGHTSVYWYQQALGLGLQFLLWYDEGEERNRGNFPPRFSGRQFPNYSSELNVNALELEDSALYLCASSYGQLYGYTFGSGTRLTVV.

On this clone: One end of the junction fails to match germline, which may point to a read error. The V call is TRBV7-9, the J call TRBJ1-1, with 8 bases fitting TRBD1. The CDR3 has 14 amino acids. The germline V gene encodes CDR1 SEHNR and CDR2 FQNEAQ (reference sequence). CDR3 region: CASSWTGLNTEAFF. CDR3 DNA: TGCGCCAGCAGCTGGACAGGGCTCAACACTGAAGCTTTCTTT.

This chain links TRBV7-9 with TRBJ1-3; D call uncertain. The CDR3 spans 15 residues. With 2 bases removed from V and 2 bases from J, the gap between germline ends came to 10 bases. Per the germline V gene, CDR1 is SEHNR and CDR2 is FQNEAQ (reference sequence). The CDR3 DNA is TGTGCCAGCAGCTTATTTCAAGGACCTGGAAACACCATATATTTT. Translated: CASSLFQGPGNTIYF.

The CDR3 is CASSSIGESVTEQYF. The DNA for the CDR3 is TGTGCCAGCAGTTCCATCGGGGAATCGGTTACGGAGCAGTACTTC. The chain uses TRBV27 and TRBJ2-7; D perhaps matches TRBD2 (5 bases). This CDR3 spans 15 amino acids. The V end was cut by 4 bases, the J end by 7 bases, with 20 bases between. Germline lookup yields CDR1 MNHEY and CDR2 SMNVEV (reference sequence).

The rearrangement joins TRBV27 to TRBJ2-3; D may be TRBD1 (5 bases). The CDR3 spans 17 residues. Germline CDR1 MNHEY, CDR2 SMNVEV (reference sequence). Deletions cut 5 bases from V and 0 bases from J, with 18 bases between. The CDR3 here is CASSLYRSPLSTDTQYF. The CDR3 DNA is TGTGCCAGCAGTCTGTACAGGTCCCCCCTTAGCACAGATACGCAGTATTTT.

The CDR3 is CASSVKGDPSSSYEQYF. The CDR3 nucleotides read TGTGCCAGCAGCGTCAAAGGAGACCCCTCGAGCTCCTACGAGCAGTACTTC. V gene TRBV9 combines with J gene TRBJ2-5; no clear D. The end of the DNA is better explained by TRBJ2-7, so the J call may be wrong. CDR3 length: 17 amino acids. Germline assignment: CDR1 SGDLS and CDR2 YYNGEE.

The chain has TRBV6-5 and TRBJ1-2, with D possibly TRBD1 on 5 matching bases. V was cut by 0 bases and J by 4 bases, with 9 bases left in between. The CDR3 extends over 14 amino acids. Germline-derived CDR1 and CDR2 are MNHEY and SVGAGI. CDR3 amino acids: CASSYSEGRYGYTF. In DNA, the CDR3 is TGTGCCAGCAGTTACTCGGAGGGGCGCTATGGCTACACCTTC.

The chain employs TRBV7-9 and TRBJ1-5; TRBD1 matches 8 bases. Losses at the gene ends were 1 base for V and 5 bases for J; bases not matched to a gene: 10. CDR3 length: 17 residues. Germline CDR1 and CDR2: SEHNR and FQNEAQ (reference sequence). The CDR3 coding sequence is TGTGCCAGCAGCTTAGGGAACGGACAGGGCCAGGATCAGCCCCAGCATTTT. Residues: CASSLGNGQGQDQPQHF.

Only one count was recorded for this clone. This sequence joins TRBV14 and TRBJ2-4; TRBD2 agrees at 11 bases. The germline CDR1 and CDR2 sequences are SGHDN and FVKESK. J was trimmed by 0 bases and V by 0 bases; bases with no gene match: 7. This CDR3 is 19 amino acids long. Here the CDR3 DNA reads TGTGCCAGCAGCCAAGATACTAGCGGGAGAGCGCTAGCCAAAAACATTCAGTACTTC. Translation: CASSQDTSGRALAKNIQYF.

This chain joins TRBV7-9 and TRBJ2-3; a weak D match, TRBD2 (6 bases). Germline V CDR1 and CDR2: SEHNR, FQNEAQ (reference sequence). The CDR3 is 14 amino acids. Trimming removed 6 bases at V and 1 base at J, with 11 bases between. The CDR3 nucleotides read TGTGCCAGCAGTTGGGAGGTTGGCACAGATACGCAGTATTTT. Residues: CASSWEVGTDTQYF.

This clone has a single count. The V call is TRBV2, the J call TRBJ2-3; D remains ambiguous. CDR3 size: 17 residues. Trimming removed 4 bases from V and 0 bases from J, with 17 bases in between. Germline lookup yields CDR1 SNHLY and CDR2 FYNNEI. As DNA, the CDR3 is TGTGCCAGCAGTGGTGGTGCGGCGACCCGGAGCACAGATACGCAGTATTTT. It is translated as CASSGGAATRSTDTQYF.

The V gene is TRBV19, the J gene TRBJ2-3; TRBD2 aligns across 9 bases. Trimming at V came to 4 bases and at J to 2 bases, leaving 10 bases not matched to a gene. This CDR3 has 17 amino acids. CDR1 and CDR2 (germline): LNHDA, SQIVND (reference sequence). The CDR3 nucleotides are TGTGCCAGTAGTACCTCCTCTAGCGGGACCTTCACAGATACGCAGTATTTT. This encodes CASSTSSSGTFTDTQYF.

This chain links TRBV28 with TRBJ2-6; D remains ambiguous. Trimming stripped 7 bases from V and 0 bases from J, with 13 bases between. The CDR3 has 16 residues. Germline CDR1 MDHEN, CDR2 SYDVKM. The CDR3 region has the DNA TGTGCCAGCAACACCGGACGGATCTCTGGGGCCAACGTCCTGACTTTC. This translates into CASNTGRISGANVLTF.

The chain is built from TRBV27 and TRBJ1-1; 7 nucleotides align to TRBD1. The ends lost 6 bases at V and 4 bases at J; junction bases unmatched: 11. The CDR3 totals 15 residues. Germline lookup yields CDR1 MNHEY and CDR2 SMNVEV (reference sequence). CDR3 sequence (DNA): TGTGCCAGCAGCACTTTAGTTTACAGGGGCACTGAAGCTTTCTTT. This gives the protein CASSTLVYRGTEAFF.

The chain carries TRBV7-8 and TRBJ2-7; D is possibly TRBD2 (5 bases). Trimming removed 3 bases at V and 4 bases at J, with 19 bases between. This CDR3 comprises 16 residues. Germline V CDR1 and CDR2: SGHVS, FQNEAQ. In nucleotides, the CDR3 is TGTGCCAGCAGCTTCCCGGGGTGGACCTCCCCATACGAGCAGTACTTC. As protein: CASSFPGWTSPYEQYF.

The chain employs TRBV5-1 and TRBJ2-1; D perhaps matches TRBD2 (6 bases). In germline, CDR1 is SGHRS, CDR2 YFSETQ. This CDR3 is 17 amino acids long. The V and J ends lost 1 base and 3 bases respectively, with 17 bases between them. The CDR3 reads CASSLTLGRSIYNEQFF. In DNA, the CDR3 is TGCGCCAGCAGCTTGACCCTCGGGAGATCGATCTACAATGAGCAGTTCTTC.

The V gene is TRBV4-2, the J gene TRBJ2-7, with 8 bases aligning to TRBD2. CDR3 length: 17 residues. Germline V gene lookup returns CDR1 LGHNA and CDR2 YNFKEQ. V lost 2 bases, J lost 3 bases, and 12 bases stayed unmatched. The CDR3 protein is CASSQPGLAGLSYEQYF. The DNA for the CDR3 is TGTGCCAGCAGCCAACCGGGTCTAGCGGGCCTCAGCTACGAGCAGTACTTC.

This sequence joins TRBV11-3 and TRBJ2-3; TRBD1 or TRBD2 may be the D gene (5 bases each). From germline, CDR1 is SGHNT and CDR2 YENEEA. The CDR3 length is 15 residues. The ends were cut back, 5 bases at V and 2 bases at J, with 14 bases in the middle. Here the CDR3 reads CASSPGDLSTDTQYF. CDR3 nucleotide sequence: TGTGCCAGCAGCCCCGGGGACCTATCCACAGATACGCAGTATTTT. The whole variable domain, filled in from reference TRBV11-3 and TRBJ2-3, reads EAGVVQSPRYKIIEKKQPVAFWCNPISGHNTLYWYLQNLGQGPELLIRYENEEAVDDSQLPKDRFSAERLKGVDSTLKIQPAELGDSAVYLCASSPGDLSTDTQYFGPGTRLTVL.

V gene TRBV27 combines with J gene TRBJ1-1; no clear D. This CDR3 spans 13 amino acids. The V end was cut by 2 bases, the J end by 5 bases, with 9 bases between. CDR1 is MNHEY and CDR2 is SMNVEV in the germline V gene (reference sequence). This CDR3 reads CASSLVAETEAFF. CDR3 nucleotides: TGTGCCAGCAGTTTAGTAGCGGAGACTGAAGCTTTCTTT.